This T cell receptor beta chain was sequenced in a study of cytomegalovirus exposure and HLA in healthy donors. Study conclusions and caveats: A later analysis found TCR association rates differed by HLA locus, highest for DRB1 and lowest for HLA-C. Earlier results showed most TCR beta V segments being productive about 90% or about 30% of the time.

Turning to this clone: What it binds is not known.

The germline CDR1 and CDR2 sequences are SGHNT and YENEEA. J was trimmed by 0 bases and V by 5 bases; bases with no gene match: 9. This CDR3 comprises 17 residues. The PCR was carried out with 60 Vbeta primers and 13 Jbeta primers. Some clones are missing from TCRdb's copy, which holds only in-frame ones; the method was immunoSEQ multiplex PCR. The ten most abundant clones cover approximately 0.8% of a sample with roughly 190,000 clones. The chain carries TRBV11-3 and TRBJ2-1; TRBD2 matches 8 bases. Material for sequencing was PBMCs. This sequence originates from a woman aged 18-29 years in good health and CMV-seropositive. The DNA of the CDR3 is TGTGCCAGCAGCGACAGACTAGCGCAAAGCTCCTACAATGAGCAGTTCTTC. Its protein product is CASSDRLAQSSYNEQFF.